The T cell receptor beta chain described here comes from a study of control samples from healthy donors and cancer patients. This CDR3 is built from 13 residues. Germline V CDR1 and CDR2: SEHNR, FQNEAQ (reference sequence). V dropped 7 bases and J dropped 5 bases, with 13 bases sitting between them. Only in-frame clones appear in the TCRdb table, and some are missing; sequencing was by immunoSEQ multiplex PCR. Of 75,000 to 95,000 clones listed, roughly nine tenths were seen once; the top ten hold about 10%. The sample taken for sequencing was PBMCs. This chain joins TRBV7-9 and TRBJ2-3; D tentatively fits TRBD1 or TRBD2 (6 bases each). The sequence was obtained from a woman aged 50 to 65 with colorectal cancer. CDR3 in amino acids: CASTSRGQDTQYF. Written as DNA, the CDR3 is TGTGCCAGCACCTCCCGGGGGCAAGATACGCAGTATTTT.